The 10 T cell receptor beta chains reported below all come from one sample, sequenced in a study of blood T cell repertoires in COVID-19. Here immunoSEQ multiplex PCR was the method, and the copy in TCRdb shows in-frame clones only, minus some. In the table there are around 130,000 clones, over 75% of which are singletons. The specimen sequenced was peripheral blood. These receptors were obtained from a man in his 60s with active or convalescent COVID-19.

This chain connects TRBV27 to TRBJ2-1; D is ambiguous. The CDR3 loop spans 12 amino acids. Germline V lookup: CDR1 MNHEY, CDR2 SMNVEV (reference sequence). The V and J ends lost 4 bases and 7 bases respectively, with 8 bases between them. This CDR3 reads CASSSILNEQFF. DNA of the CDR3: TGTGCCAGCAGTTCCATTCTAAATGAGCAGTTCTTC.

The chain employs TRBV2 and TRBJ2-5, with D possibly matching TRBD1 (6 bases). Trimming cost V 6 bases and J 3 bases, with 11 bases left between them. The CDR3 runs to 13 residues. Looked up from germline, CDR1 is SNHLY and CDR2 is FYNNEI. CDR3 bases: TGTGCCAGCAGGGTGGACAGAGAAGAGACCCAGTACTTC. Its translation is CASRVDREETQYF.

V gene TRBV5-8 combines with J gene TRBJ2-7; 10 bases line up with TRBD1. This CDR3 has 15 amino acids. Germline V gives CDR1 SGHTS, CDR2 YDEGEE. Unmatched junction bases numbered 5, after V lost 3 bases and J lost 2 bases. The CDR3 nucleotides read TGTGCCAGCAGCTGGGGACAGGGGAGCGCCTACGAGCAGTACTTC. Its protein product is CASSWGQGSAYEQYF.

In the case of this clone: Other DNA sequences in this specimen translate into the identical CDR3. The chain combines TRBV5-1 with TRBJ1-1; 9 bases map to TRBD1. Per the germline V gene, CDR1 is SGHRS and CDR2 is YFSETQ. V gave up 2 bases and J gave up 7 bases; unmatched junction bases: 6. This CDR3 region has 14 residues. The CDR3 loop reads CASSFGTGFGEAFF. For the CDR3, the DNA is TGCGCCAGCAGCTTCGGGACAGGGTTTGGTGAAGCTTTCTTT.

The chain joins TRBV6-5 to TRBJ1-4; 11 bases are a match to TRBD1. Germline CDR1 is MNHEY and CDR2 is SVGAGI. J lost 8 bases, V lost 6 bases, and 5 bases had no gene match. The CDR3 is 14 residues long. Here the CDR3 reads CASSWDRGKEKLFF. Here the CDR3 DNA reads TGTGCCAGCAGCTGGGACAGGGGGAAAGAAAAACTGTTTTTT.

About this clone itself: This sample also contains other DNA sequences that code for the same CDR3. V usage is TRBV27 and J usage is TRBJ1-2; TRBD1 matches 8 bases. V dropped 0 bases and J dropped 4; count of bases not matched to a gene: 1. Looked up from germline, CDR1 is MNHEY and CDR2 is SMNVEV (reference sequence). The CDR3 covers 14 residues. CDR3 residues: CASSLSGQGYGYTF. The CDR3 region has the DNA TGTGCCAGCAGTTTATCTGGACAGGGCTATGGCTACACCTTC.

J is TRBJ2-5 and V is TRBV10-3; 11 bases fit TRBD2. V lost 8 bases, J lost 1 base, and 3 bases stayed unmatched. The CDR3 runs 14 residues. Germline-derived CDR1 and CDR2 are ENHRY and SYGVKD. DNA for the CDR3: TGTGCCATCGGGACTAGCGGTAGCCAAGAGACCCAGTACTTC. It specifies CAIGTSGSQETQYF.

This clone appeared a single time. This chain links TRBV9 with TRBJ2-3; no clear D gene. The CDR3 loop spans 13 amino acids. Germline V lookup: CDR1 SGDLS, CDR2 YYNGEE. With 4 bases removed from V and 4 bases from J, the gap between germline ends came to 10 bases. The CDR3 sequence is CASSPLGPDTQYF. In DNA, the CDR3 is TGTGCCAGCAGCCCCCTAGGTCCAGATACGCAGTATTTT.

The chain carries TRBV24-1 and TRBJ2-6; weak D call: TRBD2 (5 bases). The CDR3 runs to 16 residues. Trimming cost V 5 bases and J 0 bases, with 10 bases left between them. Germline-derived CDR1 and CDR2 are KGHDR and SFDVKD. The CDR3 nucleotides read TGTGCCACCAGTGCGGGGATTAGCTCTGGGGCCAACGTCCTGACTTTC. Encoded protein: CATSAGISSGANVLTF.

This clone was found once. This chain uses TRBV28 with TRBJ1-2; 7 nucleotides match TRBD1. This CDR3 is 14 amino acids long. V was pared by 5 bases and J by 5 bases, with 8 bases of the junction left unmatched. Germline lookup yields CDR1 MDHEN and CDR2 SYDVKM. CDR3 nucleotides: TGTGCCAGCAGTGCCCTGGACAGGCGGTATGGCTACACCTTC. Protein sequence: CASSALDRRYGYTF.